This T cell receptor (beta chain) was recorded in a study of technical replicates of blood from a handful of donors. Repertoires were generated with immunoSEQ multiplex PCR, while TCRdb's copy carries only in-frame clones and drops some. The table shows about 59,000 clones, with about 94% occurring only once. V was trimmed by 6 bases and J by 3 bases, leaving 13 bases between them. Germline-derived CDR1 and CDR2 are MNHEY and SVGAGI. This CDR3 has 14 amino acids. Sequencing used PBMCs. This clonotype originated in a human donor in good health. Some clones in this sample may be carry-over from other donors' samples. The V call is TRBV6-5, the J call TRBJ2-3, with a tentative D call TRBD2 (5 bases). The CDR3 region is CASREPSGTDTQYF. The CDR3 DNA follows: TGTGCCAGCAGGGAACCCTCGGGGACAGATACGCAGTATTTT.